The T cell receptor beta chain described here comes from a study of blood T cell repertoires in COVID-19. Study at large: Collection of acute and convalescent COVID-19 samples took place in the United States, Italy and Spain.

In the original processing: Researchers report that nucleated cell counts were estimated from reference gene primer amplification. Sequenced by immunoSEQ multiplex PCR; TCRdb stores in-frame clones only, minus some. That table gives V, J and clone size, and the DNA gave D and trimming. This sample carries tens of thousands of clones, 70% to 90% of them seen once, and the ten largest clones take around 19%. This CDR3 spans 19 amino acids. J lost 3 bases, V lost 1 base, and 15 bases had no gene match. Germline loops: CDR1 MGHRA, CDR2 YSYEKL. This TCR derives from a woman older than 75 with acute or convalescent COVID-19. The genes are TRBV4-1 and TRBJ2-5; 9 nucleotides align to TRBD2. The sequencing sample was made of peripheral blood. CDR3 residues: CASSQGYRPGLANKETQYF. The CDR3 DNA reads TGCGCCAGCAGCCAAGGATATCGGCCGGGACTAGCCAATAAAGAGACCCAGTACTTC.